The clone carrying this TCR beta chain was observed many times. These data come from a study of human T cells and chemical hapten exposure. TCRdb reprocessed the RACE reads via MiXCR and lists one record per CDR3 protein. The table shows tens of thousands of distinct CDR3 sequences, with roughly an eighth occurring only once. Trimming shortened V by 5 bases and J by 4 bases, and 13 bases separated the two germline ends. Per the germline V gene, CDR1 is SNHLY and CDR2 is FYNNEI. The CDR3 contains 14 residues. Time point described: pre-sensitization, week 0. As for treatment: therapeutic diphenylcyclopropenone sensitization with weekly scalp DPC. Researchers extracted total RNA from unfractionated whole blood.

This material consisted of whole blood, taken in connection with sensitization to the hapten diphenylcyclopropenone (DPC). The sequence was obtained from a woman in her thirties with alopecia areata. Some clones in this sample may be carry-over from other donors' samples. This chain uses TRBV2 with TRBJ2-3; D not certain. CDR3 amino acids: CASSYISAPDTQYF. The CDR3 nucleotides are TGTGCCAGCAGTTACATCAGCGCCCCAGATACGCAGTATTTT.